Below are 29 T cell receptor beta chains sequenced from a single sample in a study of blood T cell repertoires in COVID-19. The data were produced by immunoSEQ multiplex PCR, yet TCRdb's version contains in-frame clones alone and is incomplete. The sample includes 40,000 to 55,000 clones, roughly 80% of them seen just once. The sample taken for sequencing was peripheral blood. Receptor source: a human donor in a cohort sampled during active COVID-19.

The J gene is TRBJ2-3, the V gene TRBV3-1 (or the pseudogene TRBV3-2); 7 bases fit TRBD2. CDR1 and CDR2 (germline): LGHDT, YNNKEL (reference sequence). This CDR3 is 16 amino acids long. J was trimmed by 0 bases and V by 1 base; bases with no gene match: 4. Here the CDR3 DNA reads TGTGCCAGCAGCCAAGTCACTAGCGCTAGCACAGATACGCAGTATTTT. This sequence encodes CASSQVTSASTDTQYF.

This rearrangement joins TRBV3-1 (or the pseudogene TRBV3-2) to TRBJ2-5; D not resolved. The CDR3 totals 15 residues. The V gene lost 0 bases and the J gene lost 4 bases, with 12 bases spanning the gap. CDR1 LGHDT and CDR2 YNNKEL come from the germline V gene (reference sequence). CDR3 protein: CASSQDRDSLETQYF. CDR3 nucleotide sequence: TGTGCCAGCAGCCAAGATCGTGATAGTTTAGAGACCCAGTACTTC.

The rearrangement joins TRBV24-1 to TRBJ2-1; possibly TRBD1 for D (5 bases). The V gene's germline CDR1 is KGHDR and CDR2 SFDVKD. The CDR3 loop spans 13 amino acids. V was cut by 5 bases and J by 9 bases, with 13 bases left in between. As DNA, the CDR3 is TGTGCCACCAGTGTAGGCTCAACAGGTGAGCAGTTCTTC. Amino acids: CATSVGSTGEQFF.

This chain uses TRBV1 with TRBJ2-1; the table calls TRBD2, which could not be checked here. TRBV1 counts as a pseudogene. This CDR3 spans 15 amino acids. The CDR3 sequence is CTSSQDSRAYNEQFF. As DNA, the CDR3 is TGCACCAGCAGCCAAGATAGCAGAGCCTACAATGAGCAGTTCTTC.

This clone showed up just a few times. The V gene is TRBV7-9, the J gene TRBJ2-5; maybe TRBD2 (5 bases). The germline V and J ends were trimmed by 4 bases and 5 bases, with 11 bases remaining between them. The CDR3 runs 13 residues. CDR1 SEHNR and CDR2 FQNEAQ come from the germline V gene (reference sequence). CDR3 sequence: CASSSRTGETQYF. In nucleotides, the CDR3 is TGTGCCAGCAGCTCGCGGACGGGGGAGACCCAGTACTTC. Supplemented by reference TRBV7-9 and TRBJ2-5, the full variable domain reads DTGVSQNPRHKITKRGQNVTFRCDPISEHNRLYWYRQTLGQGPEFLTYFQNEAQLEKSRLLSDRFSAERPKGSFSTLEIQRTEQGDSAMYLCASSSRTGETQYFGPGTRLLVL.

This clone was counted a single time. The CDR3 nucleotides read TGTGCCAGTAGCGAGGACAGGGCGCCAGGGGAGACCCAGTACTTC. The encoded protein is CASSEDRAPGETQYF. This chain connects TRBV19 to TRBJ2-5, with 8 nucleotides matching TRBD1. This CDR3 is built from 15 residues. V gave up 6 bases and J gave up 5 bases; unmatched junction bases: 11. The germline CDR1 and CDR2 sequences are LNHDA and SQIVND (reference sequence).

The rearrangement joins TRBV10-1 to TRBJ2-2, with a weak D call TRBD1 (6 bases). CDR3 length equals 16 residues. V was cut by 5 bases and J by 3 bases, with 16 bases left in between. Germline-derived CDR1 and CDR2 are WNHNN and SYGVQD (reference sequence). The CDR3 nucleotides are TGCGCCAGCAGTCCCACCACTTGGGGGCACACCGGGGAGCTGTTTTTT. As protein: CASSPTTWGHTGELFF.

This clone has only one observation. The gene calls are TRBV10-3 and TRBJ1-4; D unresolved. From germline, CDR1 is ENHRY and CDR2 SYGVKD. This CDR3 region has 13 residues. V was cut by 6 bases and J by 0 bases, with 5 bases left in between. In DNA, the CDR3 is TGTGCCATCAGCCTTGCAACTAATGAAAAACTGTTTTTT. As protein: CAISLATNEKLFF.

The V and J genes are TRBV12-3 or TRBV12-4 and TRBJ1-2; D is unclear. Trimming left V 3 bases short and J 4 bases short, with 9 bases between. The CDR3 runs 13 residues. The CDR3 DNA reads TGTGCCAGCAGTTTCGGGGTGGCCTATGGCTACACCTTC. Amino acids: CASSFGVAYGYTF.

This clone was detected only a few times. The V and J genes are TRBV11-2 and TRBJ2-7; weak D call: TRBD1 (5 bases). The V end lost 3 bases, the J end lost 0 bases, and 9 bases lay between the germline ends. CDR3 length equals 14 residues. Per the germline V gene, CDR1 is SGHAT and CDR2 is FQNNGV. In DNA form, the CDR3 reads TGTGCCAGCAGCTTGGAGACAGTCTCCTACGAGCAGTACTTC. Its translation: CASSLETVSYEQYF.

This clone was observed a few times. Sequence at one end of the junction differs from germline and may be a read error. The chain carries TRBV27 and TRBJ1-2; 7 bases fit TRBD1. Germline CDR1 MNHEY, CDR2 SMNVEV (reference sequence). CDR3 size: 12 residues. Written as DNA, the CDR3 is TGTGCCAGCAGGCGACAGGGAATTGCTGAAATCTTC. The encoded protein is CASRRQGIAEIF.

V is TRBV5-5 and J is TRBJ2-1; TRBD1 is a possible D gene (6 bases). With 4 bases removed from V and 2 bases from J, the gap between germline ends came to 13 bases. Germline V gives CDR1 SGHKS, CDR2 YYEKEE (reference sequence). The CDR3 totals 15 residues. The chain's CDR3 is CASSPDSKAYNEQFF. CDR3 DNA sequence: TGTGCCAGCAGCCCGGACAGTAAGGCCTACAATGAGCAGTTCTTC.

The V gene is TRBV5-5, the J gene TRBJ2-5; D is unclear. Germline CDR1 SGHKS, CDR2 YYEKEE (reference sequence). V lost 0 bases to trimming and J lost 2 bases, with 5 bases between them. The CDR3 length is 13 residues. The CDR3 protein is CASSLALQETQYF. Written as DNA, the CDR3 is TGTGCCAGCAGCTTGGCCTTGCAAGAGACCCAGTACTTC.

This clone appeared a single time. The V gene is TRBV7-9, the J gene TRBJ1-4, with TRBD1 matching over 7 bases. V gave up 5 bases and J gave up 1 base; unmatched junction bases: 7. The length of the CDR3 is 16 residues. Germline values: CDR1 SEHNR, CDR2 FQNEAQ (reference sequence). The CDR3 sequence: CASSHGNRGTNEKLFF. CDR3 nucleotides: TGTGCCAGCAGCCACGGAAACAGGGGAACTAATGAAAAACTGTTTTTT.

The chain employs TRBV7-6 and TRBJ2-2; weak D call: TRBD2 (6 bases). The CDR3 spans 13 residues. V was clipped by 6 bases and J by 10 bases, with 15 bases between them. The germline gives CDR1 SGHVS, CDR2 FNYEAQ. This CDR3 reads CASRDQGLAELFF. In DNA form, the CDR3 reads TGTGCCAGCAGGGACCAGGGACTTGCGGAGCTGTTTTTT.

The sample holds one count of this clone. The DNA for the CDR3 is TGTGCCTCCGGGACAGGGGGCTCTGGGGCCAACGTCCTGACTTTC. It encodes CASGTGGSGANVLTF. The chain has TRBV27 and TRBJ2-6; 11 nucleotides agree with TRBD1. V gave up 11 bases and J gave up 0 bases; unmatched junction bases: 3. Germline V gene lookup returns CDR1 MNHEY and CDR2 SMNVEV (reference sequence). The CDR3 covers 15 residues. Complete variable domain (other parts from reference TRBV27 and TRBJ2-6): EAQVTQNPRYLITVTGKKLTVTCSQNMNHEYMSWYRQDPGLGLRQIYYSMNVEVTDKGDVPEGYKVSRKEKRNFPLILESPSPNQTSLYFCASGTGGSGANVLTFGAGSRLTVL.

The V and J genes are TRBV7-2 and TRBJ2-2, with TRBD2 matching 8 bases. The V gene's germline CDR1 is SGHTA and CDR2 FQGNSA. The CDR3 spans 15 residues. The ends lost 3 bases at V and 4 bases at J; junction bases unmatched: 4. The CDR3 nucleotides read TGTGCCAGCAGCTTTCCCGGGACTAGCACCGGGGAGCTGTTTTTT. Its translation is CASSFPGTSTGELFF.

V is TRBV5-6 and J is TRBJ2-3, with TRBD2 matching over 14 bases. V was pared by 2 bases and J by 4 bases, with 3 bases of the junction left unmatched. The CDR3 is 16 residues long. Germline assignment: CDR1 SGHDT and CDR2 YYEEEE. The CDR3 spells CASSFRTSGRSDTQYF. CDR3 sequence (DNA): TGTGCCAGCAGCTTCCGGACTAGCGGGAGGTCAGATACGCAGTATTTT.

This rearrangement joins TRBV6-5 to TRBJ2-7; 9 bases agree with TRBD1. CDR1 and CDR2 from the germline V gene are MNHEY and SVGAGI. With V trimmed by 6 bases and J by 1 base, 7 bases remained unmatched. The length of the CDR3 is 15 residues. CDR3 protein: CASRHTGTGSYEQYF. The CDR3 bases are TGTGCCAGCAGACACACCGGGACAGGGTCCTACGAGCAGTACTTC.

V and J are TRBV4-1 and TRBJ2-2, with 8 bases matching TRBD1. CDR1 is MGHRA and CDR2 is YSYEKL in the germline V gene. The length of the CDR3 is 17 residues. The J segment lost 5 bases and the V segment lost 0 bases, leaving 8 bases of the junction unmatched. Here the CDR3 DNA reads TGCGCCAGCAGCCAAGATTTTGACAGGGGAAGAACCGGGGAGCTGTTTTTT. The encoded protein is CASSQDFDRGRTGELFF.

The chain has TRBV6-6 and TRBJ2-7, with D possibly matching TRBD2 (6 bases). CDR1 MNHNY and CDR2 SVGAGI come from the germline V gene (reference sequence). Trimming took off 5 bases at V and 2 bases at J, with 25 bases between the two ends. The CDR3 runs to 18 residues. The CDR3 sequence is CASSLPLFPTRDPYEQYF. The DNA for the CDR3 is TGTGCCAGCAGTCTTCCCCTCTTTCCGACTAGGGACCCCTACGAGCAGTACTTC.

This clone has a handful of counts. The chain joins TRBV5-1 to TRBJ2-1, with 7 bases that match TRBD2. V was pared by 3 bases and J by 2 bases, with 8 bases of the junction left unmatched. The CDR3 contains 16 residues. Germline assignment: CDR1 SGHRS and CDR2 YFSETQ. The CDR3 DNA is TGCGCCAGCAGCTCCTCTACCGGGAGGCCCTACAATGAGCAGTTCTTC. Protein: CASSSSTGRPYNEQFF.

The CDR3 bases are TGCGCCAGCAGCCAGATCAGGATCCTCCGGGACAGCTCCTACGAGCAGTACTTC. Its protein is CASSQIRILRDSSYEQYF. J is TRBJ2-7 and V is TRBV4-1; 7 bases fit TRBD1. Looked up from germline, CDR1 is MGHRA and CDR2 is YSYEKL. The CDR3 has 18 amino acids. The junction had 14 bases not matched to a gene; V was cut back by 3 bases and J by 0 bases.

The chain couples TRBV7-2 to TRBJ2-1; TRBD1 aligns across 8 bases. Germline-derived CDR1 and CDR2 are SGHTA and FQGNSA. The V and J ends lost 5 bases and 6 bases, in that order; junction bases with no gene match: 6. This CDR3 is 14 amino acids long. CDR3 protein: CASSTGTGTNEQFF. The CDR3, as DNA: TGTGCCAGCAGCACCGGGACAGGTACCAATGAGCAGTTCTTC.

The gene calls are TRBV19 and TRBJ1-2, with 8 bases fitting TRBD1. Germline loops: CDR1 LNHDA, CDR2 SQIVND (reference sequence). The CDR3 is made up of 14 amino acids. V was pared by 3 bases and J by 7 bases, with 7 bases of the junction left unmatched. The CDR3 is CASSILKGTGGYTF. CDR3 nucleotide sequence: TGTGCCAGTAGTATCTTGAAGGGGACAGGTGGCTACACCTTC.

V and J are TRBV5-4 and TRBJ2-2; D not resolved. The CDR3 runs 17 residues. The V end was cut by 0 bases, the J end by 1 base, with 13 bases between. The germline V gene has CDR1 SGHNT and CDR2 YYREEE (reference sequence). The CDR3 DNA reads TGTGCCAGCAGCTTGGCAAACGCAGTCATGAACACCGGGGAGCTGTTTTTT. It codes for CASSLANAVMNTGELFF.

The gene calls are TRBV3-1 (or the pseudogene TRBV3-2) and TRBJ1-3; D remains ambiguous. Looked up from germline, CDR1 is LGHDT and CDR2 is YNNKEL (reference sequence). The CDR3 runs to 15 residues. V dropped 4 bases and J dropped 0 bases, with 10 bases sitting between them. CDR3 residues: CASSPSRSSGNTIYF. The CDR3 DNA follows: TGTGCCAGCAGCCCTTCGCGCTCCTCTGGAAACACCATATATTTT.

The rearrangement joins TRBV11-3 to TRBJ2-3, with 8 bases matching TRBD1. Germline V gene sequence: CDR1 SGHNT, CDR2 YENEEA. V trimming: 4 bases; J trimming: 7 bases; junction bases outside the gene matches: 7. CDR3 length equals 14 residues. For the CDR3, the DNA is TGTGCCAGCAGCTCAAGGACAGGGCCTTATACGCAGTATTTT. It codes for CASSSRTGPYTQYF.

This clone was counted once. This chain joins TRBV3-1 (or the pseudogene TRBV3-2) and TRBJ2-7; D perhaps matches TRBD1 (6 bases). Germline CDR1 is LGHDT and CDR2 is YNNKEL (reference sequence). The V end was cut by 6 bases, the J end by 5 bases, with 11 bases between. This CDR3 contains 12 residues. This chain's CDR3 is CASSLNRDEQYF. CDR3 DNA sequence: TGTGCCAGCAGTTTGAACAGGGACGAGCAGTACTTC.